This TCR beta chain appears in the sequencing data of a study of control samples from healthy donors and cancer patients. Sequencing used immunoSEQ multiplex PCR; TCRdb keeps in-frame clones, though not all of them. Seen here are about 85,000 clones, roughly 89% observed once, and the top ten hold around 7.6%. Germline-derived CDR1 and CDR2 are MNHNS and SASEGT. Trimming removed 0 bases from V and 6 bases from J; junction bases left unmatched: 3. CDR3 length: 14 amino acids. This chain uses TRBV6-1 with TRBJ1-2; 8 positions agree with TRBD1. Sequenced material: blood. The TCR sequence derives from a woman between 55 and 75 years old in good health. Written as DNA, the CDR3 is TGTGCCAGCAGTGAAGCCAGGGGGCCAAATGGCTACACCTTC. It encodes CASSEARGPNGYTF.